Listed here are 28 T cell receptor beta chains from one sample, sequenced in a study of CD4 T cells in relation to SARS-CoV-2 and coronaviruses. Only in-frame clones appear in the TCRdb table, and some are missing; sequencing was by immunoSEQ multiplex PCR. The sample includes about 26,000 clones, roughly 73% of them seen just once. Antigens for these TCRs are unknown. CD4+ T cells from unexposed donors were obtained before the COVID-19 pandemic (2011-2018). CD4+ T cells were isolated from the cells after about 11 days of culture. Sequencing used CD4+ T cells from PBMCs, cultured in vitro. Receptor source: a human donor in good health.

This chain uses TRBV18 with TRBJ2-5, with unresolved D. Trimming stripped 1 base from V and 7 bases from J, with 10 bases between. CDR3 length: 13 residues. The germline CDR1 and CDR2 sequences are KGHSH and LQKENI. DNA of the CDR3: TGTGCCAGCTCACCACGAGAGACCGCGACCCAGTACTTC. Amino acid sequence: CASSPRETATQYF.

The CDR3 sequence: CASEDPWEQYF. The CDR3 DNA sequence: TGCGCCAGCGAGGACCCGTGGGAGCAGTACTTC. The rearrangement links TRBV4-1 to TRBJ2-7; no clear D gene. CDR3 size: 11 residues. Germline lookup yields CDR1 MGHRA and CDR2 YSYEKL. Trimming pared 8 bases from V and 7 bases from J, leaving 12 bases between.

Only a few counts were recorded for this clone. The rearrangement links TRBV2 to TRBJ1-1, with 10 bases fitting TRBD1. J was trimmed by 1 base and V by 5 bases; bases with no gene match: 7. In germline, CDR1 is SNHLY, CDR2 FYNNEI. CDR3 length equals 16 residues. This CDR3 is CASSPDRGVGNTEAFF. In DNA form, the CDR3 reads TGTGCCAGCAGTCCGGACAGGGGGGTGGGGAACACTGAAGCTTTCTTT.

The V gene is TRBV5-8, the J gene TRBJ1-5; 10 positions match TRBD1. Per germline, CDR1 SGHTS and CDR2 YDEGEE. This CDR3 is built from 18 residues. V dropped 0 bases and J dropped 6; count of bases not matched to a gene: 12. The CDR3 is CASSLEYDRTGGTQPQHF. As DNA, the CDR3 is TGTGCCAGCAGCTTGGAGTACGACAGGACAGGGGGGACTCAGCCCCAGCATTTT.

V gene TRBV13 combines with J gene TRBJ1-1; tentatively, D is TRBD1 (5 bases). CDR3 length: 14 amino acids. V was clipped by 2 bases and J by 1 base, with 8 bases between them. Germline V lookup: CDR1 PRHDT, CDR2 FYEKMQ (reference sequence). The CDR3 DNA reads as TGTGCCAGCAGCTTACAGGGAGGGAACACTGAAGCTTTCTTT. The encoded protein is CASSLQGGNTEAFF.

The CDR3 DNA follows: TGTGCCATCAGTAGGGGACAGGGGGAAGGAGAGACCCAGTACTTC. Translating it yields CAISRGQGEGETQYF. This rearrangement joins TRBV10-3 to TRBJ2-5; 11 positions agree with TRBD1. The V segment lost 5 bases and the J segment 4 bases; nucleotides outside the gene matches: 6. The CDR3 length is 15 residues. Germline CDR1 is ENHRY and CDR2 is SYGVKD.

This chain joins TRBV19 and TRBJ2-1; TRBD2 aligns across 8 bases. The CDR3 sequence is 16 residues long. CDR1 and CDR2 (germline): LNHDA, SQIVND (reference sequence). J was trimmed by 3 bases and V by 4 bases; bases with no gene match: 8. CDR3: CASSTPSGGYYNEQFF. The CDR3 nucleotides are TGTGCCAGTAGTACGCCAAGCGGGGGTTACTACAATGAGCAGTTCTTC.

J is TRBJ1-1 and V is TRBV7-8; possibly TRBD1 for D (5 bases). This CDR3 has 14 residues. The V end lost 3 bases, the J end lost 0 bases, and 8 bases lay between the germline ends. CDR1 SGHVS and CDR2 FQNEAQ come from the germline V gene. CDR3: CASSFQQVNTEAFF. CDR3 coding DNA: TGTGCCAGCAGCTTTCAACAGGTGAACACTGAAGCTTTCTTT.

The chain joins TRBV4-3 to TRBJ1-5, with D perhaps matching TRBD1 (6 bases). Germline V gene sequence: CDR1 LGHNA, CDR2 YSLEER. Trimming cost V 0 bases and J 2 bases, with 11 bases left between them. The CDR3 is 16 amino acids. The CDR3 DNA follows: TGCGCCAGCAGCCAAGAGGGGGGCTTCGGCAATCAGCCCCAGCATTTT. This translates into CASSQEGGFGNQPQHF.

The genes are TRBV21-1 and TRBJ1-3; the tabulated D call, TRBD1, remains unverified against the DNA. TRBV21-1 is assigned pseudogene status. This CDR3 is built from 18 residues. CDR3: CASNISPGTGGSGNTIYF. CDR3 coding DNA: TGTGCCAGCAACATTTCGCCCGGGACAGGGGGCTCTGGAAACACCATATATTTT.

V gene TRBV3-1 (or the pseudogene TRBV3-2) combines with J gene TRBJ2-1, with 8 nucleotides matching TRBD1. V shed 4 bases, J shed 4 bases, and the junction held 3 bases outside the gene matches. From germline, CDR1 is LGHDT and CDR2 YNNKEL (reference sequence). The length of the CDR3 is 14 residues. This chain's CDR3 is CASSPGGRYNEQFF. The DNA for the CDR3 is TGTGCCAGCAGCCCAGGGGGCAGGTACAATGAGCAGTTCTTC.

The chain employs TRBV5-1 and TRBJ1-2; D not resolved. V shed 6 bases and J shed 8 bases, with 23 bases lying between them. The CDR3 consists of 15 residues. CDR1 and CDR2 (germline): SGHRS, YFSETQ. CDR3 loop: CASTPSFSDPLGYTF. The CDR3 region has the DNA TGCGCCAGCACCCCGTCCTTCTCGGACCCCTTAGGCTACACCTTC.

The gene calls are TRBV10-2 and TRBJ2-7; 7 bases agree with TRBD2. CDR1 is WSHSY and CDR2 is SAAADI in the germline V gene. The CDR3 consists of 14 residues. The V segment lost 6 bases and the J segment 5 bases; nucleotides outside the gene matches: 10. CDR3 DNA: TGCGCCAGCAGCCGTGGTGCGGGAGACGACGAGCAGTACTTC. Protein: CASSRGAGDDEQYF.

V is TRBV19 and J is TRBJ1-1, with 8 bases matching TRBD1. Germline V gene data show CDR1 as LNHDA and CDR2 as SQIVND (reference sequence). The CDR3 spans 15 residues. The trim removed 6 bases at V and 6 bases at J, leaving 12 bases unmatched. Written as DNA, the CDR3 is TGTGCCAGTAGCCCTGAAGCAGGGGGCAGGCCTGAAGCTTTCTTT. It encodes CASSPEAGGRPEAFF.

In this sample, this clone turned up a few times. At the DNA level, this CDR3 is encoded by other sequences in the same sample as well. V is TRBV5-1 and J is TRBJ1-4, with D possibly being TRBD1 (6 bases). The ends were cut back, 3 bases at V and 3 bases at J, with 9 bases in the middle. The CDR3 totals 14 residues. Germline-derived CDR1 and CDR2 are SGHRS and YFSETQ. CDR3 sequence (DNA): TGCGCCAGCAGCTCAGGGGAGGCTAATGAAAAACTGTTTTTT. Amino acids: CASSSGEANEKLFF.

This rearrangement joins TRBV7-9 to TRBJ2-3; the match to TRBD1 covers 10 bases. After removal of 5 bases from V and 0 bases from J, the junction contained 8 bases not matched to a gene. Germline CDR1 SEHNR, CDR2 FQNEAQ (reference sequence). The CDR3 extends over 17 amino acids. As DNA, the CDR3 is TGTGCCAGCAGCCGCCCCCGGACAGGGGGAAGCACAGATACGCAGTATTTT. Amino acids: CASSRPRTGGSTDTQYF.

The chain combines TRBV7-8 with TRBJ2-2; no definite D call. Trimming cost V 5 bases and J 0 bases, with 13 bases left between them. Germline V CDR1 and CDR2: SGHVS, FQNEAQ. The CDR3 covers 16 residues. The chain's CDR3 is CASSRDLFANTGELFF. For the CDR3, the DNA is TGTGCCAGCAGCCGAGACTTGTTCGCGAACACCGGGGAGCTGTTTTTT.

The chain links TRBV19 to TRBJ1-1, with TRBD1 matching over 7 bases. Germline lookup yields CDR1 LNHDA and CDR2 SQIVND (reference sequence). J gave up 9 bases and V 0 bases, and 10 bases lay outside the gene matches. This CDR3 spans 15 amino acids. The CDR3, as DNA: TGTGCCAGTAGTATAGAGGGGACAGCCTCCGTGAAAGCTTTCTTT. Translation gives CASSIEGTASVKAFF.

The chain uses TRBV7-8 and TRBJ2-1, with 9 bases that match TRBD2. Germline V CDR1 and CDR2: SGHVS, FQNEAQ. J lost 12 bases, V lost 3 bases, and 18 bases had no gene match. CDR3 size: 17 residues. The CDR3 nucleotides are TGTGCCAGCAGCTTTTGGATGAGGCGGGAGGGCCTTCAACGGCAGTTCTTC. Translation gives CASSFWMRREGLQRQFF.

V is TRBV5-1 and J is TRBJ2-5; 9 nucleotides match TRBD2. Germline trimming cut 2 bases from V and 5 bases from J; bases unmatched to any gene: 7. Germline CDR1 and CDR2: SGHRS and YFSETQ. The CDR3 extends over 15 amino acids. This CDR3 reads CASSLGGGAMETQYF. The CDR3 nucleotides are TGCGCCAGCAGCTTAGGCGGGGGGGCCATGGAGACCCAGTACTTC. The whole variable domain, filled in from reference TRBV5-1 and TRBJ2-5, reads KAGVTQTPRYLIKTRGQQVTLSCSPISGHRSVSWYQQTPGQGLQFLFEYFSETQRNKGNFPGRFSGRQFSNSRSEMNVSTLELGDSALYLCASSLGGGAMETQYFGPGTRLLVL.

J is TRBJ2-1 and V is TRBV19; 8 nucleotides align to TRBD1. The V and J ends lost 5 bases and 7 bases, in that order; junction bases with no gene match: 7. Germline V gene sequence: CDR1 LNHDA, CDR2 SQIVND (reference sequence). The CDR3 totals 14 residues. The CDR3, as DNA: TGTGCCAGTAGTGTCCAACGGACAGGGAATGAGCAGTTCTTC. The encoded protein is CASSVQRTGNEQFF. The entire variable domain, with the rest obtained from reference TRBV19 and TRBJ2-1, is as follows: DGGITQSPKYLFRKEGQNVTLSCEQNLNHDAMYWYRQDPGQGLRLIYYSQIVNDFQKGDIAEGYSVSREKKESFPLTVTSAQKNPTAFYLCASSVQRTGNEQFFGPGTRLTVL.

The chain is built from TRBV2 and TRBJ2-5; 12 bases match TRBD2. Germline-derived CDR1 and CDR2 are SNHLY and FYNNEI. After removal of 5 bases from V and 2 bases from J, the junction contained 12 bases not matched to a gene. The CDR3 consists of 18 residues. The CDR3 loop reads CASSSLTSGSWGQETQYF. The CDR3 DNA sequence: TGTGCCAGCAGTTCCTTGACTAGCGGGAGTTGGGGGCAAGAGACCCAGTACTTC.

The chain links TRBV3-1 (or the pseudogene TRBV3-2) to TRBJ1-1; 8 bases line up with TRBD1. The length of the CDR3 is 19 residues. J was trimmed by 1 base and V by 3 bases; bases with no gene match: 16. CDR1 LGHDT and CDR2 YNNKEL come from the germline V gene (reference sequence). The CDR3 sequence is CASSHDNRDRSERNTEAFF. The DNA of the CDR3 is TGTGCCAGCAGCCACGATAACCGGGACAGGTCGGAGAGGAACACTGAAGCTTTCTTT.

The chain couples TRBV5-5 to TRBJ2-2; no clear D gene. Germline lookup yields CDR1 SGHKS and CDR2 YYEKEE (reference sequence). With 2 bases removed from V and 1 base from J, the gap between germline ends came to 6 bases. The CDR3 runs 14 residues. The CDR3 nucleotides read TGTGCCAGCAGCTTCTCAGGGAACACCGGGGAGCTGTTTTTT. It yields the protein CASSFSGNTGELFF.

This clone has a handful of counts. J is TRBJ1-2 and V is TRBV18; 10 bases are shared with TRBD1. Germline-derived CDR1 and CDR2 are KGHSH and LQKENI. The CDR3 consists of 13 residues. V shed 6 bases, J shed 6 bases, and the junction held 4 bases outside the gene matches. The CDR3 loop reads CASSHDRGHGYTF. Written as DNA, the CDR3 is TGTGCCAGCTCCCACGACAGGGGGCATGGCTACACCTTC.

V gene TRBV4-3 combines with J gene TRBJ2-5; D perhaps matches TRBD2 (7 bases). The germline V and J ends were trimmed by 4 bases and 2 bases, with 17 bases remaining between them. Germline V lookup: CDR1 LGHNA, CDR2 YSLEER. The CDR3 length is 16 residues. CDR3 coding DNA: TGCGCCAGCAGCCCGAGTGTAGGGAGGGGGCAAGAGACCCAGTACTTC. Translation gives CASSPSVGRGQETQYF.

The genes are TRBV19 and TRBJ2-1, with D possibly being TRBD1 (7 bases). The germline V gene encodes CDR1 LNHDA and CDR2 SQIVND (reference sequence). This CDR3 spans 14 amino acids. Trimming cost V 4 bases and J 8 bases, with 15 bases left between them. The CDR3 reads CASSTSGGGYEQFF. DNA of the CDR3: TGTGCCAGTAGTACCTCAGGAGGGGGCTATGAGCAGTTCTTC.

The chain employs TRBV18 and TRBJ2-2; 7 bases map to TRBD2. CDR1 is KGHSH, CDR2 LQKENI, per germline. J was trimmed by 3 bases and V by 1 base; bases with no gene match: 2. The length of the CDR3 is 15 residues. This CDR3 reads CASSPRRGDTGELFF. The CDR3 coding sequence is TGTGCCAGCTCACCACGCCGGGGGGACACCGGGGAGCTGTTTTTT.